This TCR beta chain is drawn from a study of technical replicates of blood from four donors (dated by TCRdb to the late 2010s). Reading from cysteine to phenylalanine, the CDR3 counts 17 amino acids. The sequence is cut down to CDR3 DNA, 51 bases in frame from base 1. The germline V gene specifies MDHEN as CDR1 and SYDVKM as CDR2. The germline ends are 15 bases apart after V is trimmed by 2 bases and J by 0 bases. Worth noting for this clone: Its antigen remains unidentified. No base quality information exists; no much larger clone differs at one position.

Receptor libraries were prepared by the immunoSEQ multiplex PCR assay. This immuneACCESS table, as held by TCRdb, lists in-frame sequences with V and J called but not all clones. Of the missing ones, under half trace to an unresolved V gene in checked studies; the others have no known cause. This sample has 65,000 to 95,000 clones in its table, and just over 90% of those were observed once. The top ten hold about 0.25% of the sample. The receptor chain draws on TRBV28 and TRBJ2-3; the D gene remains uncertain. The sample consisted of T cells isolated from PBMCs. This clonotype originated in a human donor in good health. Here the CDR3 is given as CASSLIPETSSTDTQYF. The nucleotides are TGTGCCAGCAGTTTAATTCCTGAGACAAGTAGCACAGATACGCAGTATTTT. Where the CDR3 stops, the reference TRBV28 and TRBJ2-3 genes take over; the full variable domain is DVKVTQSSRYLVKRTGEKVFLECVQDMDHENMFWYRQDPGLGLRLIYFSYDVKMKEKGDIPEGYSVSREKKERFSLILESASTNQTSMYLCASSLIPETSSTDTQYFGPGTRLTVL.